The T cell receptor beta chain under discussion was sequenced for a study of blood T cell repertoires in COVID-19. Background on the study: The study drew acute and convalescent COVID-19 samples from the United States, Italy and Spain. PBMCs, B-cell-depleted T cells, or T cells provided the cDNA or gDNA that made up the material.

In the original analysis: Reference gene primer amplification yielded estimated nucleated cell counts. Here immunoSEQ multiplex PCR was the method, and the copy in TCRdb shows in-frame clones only, minus some. V and J calls and clone size are as listed in that table; D and trimming were resolved from the DNA. The table has roughly 80,000 clones, roughly 89% seen once. This clone was seen just once. The CDR3 sequence is 18 residues long. Trimming cost V 1 base and J 5 bases; bases outside gene matches: 11. Germline V lookup: CDR1 SGHNT, CDR2 YYREEE (reference sequence). The material sequenced was peripheral blood. The TCR originated in a man aged 50 or older with acute or convalescent COVID-19. This chain uses TRBV5-4 with TRBJ2-1; 11 bases match TRBD2. CDR3 bases: TGTGCCAGCAGCTTGTTTGGCCTAGCGGGAGGCGGTGACAATGAGCAGTTCTTC. It encodes CASSLFGLAGGGDNEQFF.